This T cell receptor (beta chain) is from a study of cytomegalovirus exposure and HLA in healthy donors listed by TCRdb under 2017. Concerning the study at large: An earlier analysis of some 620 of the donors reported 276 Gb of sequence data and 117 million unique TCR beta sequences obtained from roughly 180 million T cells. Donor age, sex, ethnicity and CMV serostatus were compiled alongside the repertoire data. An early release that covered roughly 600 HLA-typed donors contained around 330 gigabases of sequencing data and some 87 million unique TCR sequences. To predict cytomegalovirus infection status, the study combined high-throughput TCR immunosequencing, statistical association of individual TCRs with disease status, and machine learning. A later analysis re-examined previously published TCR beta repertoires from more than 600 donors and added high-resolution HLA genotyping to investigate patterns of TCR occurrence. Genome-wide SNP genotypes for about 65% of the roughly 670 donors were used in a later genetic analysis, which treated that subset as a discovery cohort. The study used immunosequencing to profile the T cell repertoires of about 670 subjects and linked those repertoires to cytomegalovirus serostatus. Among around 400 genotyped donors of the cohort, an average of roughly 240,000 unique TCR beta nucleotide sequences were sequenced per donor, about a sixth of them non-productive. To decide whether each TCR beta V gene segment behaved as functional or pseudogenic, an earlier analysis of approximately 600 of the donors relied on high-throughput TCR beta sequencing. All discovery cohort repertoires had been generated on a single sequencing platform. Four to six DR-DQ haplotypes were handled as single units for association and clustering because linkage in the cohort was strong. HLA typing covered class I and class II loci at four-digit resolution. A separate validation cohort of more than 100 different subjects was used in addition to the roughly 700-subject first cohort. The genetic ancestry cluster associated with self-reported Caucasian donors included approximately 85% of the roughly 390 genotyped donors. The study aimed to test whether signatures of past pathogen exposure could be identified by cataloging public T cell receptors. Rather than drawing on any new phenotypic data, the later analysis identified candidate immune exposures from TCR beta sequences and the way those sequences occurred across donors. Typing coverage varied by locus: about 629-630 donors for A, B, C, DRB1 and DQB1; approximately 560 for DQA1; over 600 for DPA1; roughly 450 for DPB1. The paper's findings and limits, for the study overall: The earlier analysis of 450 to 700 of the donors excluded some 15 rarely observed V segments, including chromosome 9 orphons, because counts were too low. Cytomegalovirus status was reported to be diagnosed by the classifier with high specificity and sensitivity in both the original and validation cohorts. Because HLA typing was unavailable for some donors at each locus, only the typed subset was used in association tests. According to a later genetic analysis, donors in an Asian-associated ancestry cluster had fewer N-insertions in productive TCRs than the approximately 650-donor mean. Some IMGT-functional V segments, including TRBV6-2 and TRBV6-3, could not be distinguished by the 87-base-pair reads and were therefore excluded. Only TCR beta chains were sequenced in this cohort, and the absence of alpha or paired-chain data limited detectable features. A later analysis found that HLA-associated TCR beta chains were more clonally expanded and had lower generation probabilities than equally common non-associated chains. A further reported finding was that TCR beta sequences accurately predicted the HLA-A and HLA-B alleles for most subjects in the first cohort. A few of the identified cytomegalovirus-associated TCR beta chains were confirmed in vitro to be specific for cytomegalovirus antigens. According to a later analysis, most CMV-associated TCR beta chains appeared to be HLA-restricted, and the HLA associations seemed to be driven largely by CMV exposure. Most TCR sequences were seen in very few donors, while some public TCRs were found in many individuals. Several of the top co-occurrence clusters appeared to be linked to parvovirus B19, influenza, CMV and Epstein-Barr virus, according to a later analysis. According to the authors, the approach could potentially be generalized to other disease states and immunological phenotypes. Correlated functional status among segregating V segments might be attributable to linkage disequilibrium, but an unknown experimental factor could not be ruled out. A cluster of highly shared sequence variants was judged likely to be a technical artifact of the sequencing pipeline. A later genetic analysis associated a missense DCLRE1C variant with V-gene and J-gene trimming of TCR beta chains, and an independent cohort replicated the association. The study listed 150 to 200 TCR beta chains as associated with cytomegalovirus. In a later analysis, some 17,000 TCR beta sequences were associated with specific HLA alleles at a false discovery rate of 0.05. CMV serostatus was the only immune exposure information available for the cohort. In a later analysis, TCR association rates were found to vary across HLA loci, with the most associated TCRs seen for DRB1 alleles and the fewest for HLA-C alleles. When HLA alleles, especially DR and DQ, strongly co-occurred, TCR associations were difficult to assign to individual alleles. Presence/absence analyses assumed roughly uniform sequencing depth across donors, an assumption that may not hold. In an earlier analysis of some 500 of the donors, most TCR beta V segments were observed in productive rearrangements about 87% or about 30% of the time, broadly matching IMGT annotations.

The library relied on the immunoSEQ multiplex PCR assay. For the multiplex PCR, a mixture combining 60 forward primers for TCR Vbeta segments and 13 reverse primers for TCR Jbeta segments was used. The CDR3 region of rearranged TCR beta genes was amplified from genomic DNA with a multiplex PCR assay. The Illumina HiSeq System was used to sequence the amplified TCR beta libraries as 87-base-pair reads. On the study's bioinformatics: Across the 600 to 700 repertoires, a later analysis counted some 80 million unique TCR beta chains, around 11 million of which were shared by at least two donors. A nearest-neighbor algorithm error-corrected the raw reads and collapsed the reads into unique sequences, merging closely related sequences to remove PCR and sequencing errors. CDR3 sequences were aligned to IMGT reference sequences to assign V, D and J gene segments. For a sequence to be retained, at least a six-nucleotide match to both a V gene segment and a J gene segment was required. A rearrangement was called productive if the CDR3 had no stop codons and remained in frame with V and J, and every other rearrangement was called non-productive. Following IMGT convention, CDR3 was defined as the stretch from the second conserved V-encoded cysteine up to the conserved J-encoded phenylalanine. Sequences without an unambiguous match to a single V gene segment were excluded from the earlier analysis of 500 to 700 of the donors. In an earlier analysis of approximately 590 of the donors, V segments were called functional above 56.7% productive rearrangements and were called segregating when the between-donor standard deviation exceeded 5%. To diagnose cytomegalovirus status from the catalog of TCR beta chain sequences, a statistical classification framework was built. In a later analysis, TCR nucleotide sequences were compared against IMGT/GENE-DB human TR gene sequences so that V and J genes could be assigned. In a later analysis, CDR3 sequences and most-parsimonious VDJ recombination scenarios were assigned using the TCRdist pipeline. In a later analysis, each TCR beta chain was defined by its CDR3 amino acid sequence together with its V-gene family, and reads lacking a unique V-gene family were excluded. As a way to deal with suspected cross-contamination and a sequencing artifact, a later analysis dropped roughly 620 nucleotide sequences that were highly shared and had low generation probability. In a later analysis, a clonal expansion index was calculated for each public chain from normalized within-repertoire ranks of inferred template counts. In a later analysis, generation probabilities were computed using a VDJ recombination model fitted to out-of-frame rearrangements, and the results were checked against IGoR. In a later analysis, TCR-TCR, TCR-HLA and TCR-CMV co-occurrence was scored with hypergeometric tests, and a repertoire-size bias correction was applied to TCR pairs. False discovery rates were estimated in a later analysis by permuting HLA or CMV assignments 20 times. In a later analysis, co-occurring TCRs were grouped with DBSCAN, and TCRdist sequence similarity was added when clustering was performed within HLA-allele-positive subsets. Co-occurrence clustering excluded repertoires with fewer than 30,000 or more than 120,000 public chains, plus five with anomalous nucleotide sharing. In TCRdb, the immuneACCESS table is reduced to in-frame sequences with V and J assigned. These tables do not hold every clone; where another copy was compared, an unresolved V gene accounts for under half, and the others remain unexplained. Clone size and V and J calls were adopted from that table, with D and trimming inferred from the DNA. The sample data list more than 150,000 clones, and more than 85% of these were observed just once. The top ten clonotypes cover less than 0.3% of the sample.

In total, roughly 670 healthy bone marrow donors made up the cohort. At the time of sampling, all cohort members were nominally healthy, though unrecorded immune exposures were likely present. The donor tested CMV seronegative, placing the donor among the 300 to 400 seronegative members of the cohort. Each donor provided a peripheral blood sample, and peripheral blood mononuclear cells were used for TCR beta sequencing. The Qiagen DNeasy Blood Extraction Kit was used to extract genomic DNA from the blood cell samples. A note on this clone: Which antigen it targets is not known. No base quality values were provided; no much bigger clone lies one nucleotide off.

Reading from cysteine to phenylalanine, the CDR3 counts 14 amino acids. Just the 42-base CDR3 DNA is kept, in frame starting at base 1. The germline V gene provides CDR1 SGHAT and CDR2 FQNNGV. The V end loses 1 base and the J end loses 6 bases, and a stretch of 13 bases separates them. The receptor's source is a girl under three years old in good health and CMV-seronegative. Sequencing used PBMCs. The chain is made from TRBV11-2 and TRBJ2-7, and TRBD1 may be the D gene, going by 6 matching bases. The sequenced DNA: TGTGCCAGCAGCTTAGTGGACAGCCTTCGCGAGCAGTACTTC. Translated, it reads CASSLVDSLREQYF.